This record concerns one T cell receptor (beta chain) sequence. Its antigen is not identified. At the DNA level, this CDR3 is encoded by other sequences in the same sample as well. The data are from a study of beta chain features in type 1 diabetes. About the research overall: When patients were set against healthy donors, age, gender and cell yields were similar. All of the samples together had some 99 million sorted cells examined.

Expressed TCRB transcripts were sequenced after all isolated RNA was converted to cDNA. The protocol was immunoSEQ multiplex PCR, while the TCRdb copy is restricted to in-frame clones and leaves out a portion. The top ten hold 0.9% to 1.1% of the sample, which has 300,000 to 350,000 clones, approximately 10% seen once. Germline V CDR1 and CDR2: SGHRS, YFSETQ. The junction had 3 bases not matched to a gene; V was cut back by 0 bases and J by 0 bases. The CDR3 runs 16 residues. General study results and limits: Researchers could not determine here whether HLA type influences TCRB rearrangement. Over-representation of high TCR-expressing cells was a possible consequence of cDNA sequencing. Moderate yet significant TCRB CDR3 shortening was seen in Type 1 diabetes patients in all four CD4+ subsets.

The sequence derives from a man aged 25 to 45 with type 1 diabetes. The sequencing sample was made of central memory CD4+ T cells from blood. This rearrangement joins TRBV5-1 to TRBJ2-3, with 8 positions matching TRBD2. In nucleotides, the CDR3 is TGCGCCAGCAGCTTGGGCTCTAGCGGGAGCACAGATACGCAGTATTTT. It translates to CASSLGSSGSTDTQYF. The whole variable domain, filled in from reference TRBV5-1 and TRBJ2-3, reads KAGVTQTPRYLIKTRGQQVTLSCSPISGHRSVSWYQQTPGQGLQFLFEYFSETQRNKGNFPGRFSGRQFSNSRSEMNVSTLELGDSALYLCASSLGSSGSTDTQYFGPGTRLTVL.